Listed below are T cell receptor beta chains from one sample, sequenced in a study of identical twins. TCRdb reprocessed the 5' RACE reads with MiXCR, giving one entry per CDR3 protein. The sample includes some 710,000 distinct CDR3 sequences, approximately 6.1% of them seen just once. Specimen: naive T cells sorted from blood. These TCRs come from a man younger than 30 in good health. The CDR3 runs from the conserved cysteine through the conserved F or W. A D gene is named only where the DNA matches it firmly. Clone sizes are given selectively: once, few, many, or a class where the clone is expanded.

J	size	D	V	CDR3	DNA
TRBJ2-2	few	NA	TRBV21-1	CASSKDRPPGGELFF	TGTGCCAGCAGCAAAGACCGACCCCCGGGCGGGGAGCTGTTTTTT
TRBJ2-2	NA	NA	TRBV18	CASSPMTGPGELFF	TGTGCCAGCTCACCAATGACGGGCCCCGGGGAGCTGTTTTTT
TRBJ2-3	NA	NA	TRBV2	CASSESRSTSTDTQYF	TGTGCCAGCAGTGAGTCGAGGAGTACTAGCACAGATACGCAGTATTTT
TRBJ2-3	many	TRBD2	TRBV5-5	CASSSVTSESTDTQYF	TGTGCCAGCAGCTCCGTAACTAGCGAGAGCACAGATACGCAGTATTTT
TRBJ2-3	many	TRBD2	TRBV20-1	CSAPGLAGGPRDTQYF	TGCAGTGCTCCCGGACTAGCGGGAGGGCCGAGGGATACGCAGTATTTT
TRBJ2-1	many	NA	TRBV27	CASSLNHNEQFF	TGTGCCAGCAGTTTAAACCACAATGAGCAGTTCTTC
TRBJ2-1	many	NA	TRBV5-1	CASSLIGDSGNEQFF	TGCGCCAGCAGCTTGATCGGTGATAGCGGCAATGAGCAGTTCTTC
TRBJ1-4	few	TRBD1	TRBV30	CAWSYGTGKHEKLFF	TGTGCCTGGAGTTACGGGACAGGGAAGCATGAAAAACTGTTTTTT
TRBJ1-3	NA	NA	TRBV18	CASSPLESGNTIYF	TGTGCCAGCTCACCACTGGAGTCGGGAAACACCATATATTTT
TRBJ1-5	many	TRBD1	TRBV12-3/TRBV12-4	CASRSGGVQPQHF	TGTGCCAGCAGATCAGGGGGCGTTCAGCCCCAGCATTTT
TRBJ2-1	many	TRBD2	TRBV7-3	CASSDTPSGSSNEQFF	TGTGCCAGCAGCGACACCCCTAGCGGGAGTTCCAATGAGCAGTTCTTC
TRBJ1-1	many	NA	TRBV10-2	CASTQIALWAGTEAFF	TGCGCCAGCACCCAGATCGCTTTATGGGCAGGAACTGAAGCTTTCTTT
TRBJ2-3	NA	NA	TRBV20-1	CSAEPPGASTDTQYF	TGCAGTGCCGAACCACCGGGGGCTAGCACAGATACGCAGTATTTT
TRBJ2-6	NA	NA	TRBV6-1	CASTNGVRNVLTF	TGTGCCAGCACCAACGGGGTGCGCAACGTCCTGACTTTC
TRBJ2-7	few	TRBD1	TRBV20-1	CSASPSRGQIFEQYF	TGCAGTGCTAGCCCGAGCCGGGGACAGATATTCGAGCAGTACTTC
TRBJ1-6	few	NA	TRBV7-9	CASSLAEDGINSPLHF	TGTGCCAGCAGCTTAGCGGAGGACGGAATTAATTCACCCCTCCACTTT
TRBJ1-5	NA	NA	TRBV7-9	CASSLAETVGQPQHF	TGTGCCAGCAGCTTAGCGGAAACCGTGGGTCAGCCCCAGCATTTT
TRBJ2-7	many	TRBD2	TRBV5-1	CASSLERTSGTYEQYF	TGCGCCAGCAGCTTGGAACGGACTAGCGGGACCTACGAGCAGTACTTC
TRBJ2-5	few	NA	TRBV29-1	CSVSGSIIETQYF	TGCAGCGTTAGCGGGTCCATCATTGAGACCCAGTACTTC
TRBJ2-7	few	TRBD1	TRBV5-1	CASSYTRGTGSTEQYF	TGCGCCAGCAGCTATACTCGGGGGACAGGGAGCACCGAGCAGTACTTC
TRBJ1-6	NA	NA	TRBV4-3	CASSLEAGGSPLHF	TGCGCCAGCAGCCTGGAGGCGGGTGGGTCACCCCTCCACTTT
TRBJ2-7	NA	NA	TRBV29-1	CSVAIGLANYEQYF	TGCAGCGTTGCCATCGGTTTAGCGAACTACGAGCAGTACTTC
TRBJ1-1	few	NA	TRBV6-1	CASLPTVNTEAFF	TGTGCCAGCCTTCCGACAGTGAACACTGAAGCTTTCTTT
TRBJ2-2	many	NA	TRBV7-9	CASSRITIYGGELFF	TGTGCCAGCAGCCGCATAACAATATACGGCGGGGAGCTGTTTTTT
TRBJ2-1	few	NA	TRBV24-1	CATSDSADSNEQFF	TGTGCCACCAGTGATTCAGCGGACAGCAATGAGCAGTTCTTC
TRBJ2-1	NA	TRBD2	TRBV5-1	CASSPGLDGVNEQFF	TGCGCCAGCAGCCCGGGACTAGACGGGGTCAATGAGCAGTTCTTC
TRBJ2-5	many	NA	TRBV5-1	CASSFDSRETQYF	TGCGCCAGCAGCTTCGACAGTAGAGAGACCCAGTACTTC
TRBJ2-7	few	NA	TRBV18	CASSLQGGAYEQYF	TGTGCCAGCTCACTCCAGGGAGGAGCCTACGAGCAGTACTTC
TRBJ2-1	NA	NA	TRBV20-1	CSASVIRDSTNNEQFF	TGCAGTGCGTCCGTTATCCGGGACTCGACCAACAATGAGCAGTTCTTC
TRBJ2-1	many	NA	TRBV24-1	CATGGGSYNEQFF	TGTGCCACAGGGGGGGGCTCCTACAATGAGCAGTTCTTC
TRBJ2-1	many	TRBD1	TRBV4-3	CASSQGSRQGHNEQFF	TGCGCCAGCAGCCAAGGCTCGAGACAGGGGCACAATGAGCAGTTCTTC